The sample holds many counts of the clone carrying this T cell receptor beta chain. What it binds is not known. This entry belongs to a study of neurological immune-mediated disorders. Study at large: The disease course was relapsing-remitting in roughly 31 and secondary progressive in about 8.5% of the roughly 34 multiple sclerosis patients.

TCRdb fed the 5' RACE reads into MiXCR, producing one record per CDR3 protein. This table has roughly 40,000 distinct CDR3 sequences, roughly 2.5% appearing once. Study observations and caveats: CDR3 amino acid sequences of expanded clones were not shared across subjects, a result suggesting private repertoires in all groups. One related-CDR3 cluster, identified by phylogenetic grouping, held the repertoires of 18 of 34 multiple sclerosis patients and was a possible signature.

Germline loops: CDR1 MNHEY, CDR2 SVGAGI. The CDR3 loop spans 16 amino acids. The J segment lost 3 bases and the V segment lost 6 bases, leaving 7 bases of the junction unmatched. This clonotype was sampled from a man between 45 and 60 years old with multiple sclerosis. The gene calls are TRBV6-5 and TRBJ2-2, with 10 nucleotides matching TRBD2. The sequenced material came from PBMCs. DNA of the CDR3: TGTGCCAGCAGCCGAGCGGGGGGGCGGCACACCGGGGAGCTGTTTTTT. It codes for CASSRAGGRHTGELFF.